The clone carrying this T cell receptor (beta chain) was observed at least ten times. As yet, its antigen is unknown. CDR3 length: 13 amino acids. Trimming took 3 bases from V and 3 from J, leaving 11 bases between them. CDR1 DFQATT and CDR2 SNEGSKA come from the germline V gene (reference sequence). Disease duration under 2 months; hyperthyroidism patients were aged 18 to 65. Fresh peripheral blood, about 9.3 ml, yielded the PBMCs. What was amplified from RNA transcripts were TCR beta CDR3 regions. Primed by the HTBI set, a first-round RT-PCR was run on the TCR CDR3. Using its own MiXCR run on the multiplex PCR reads, TCRdb lists one record per CDR3 protein. The table shows fewer than 450,000 distinct CDR3 sequences, with 17% occurring only once. The data are from a study of T cells in Graves' hyperthyroidism and ophthalmopathy. Study-wide context: Before treatment of any kind, peripheral blood was taken at initial diagnosis.

General study results and limits: Ophthalmopathy and stable hyperthyroidism were told apart by a 13 V-J model.

Specimen: blood. This TCR came from a woman between 25 and 40 years old with Graves' hyperthyroidism that later progressed to Graves' ophthalmopathy. The rearrangement links TRBV20-1 to TRBJ1-1; D gene uncertain. This CDR3 reads CSASQVIDTEAFF. CDR3 DNA sequence: TGCAGTGCTAGCCAGGTCATCGACACTGAAGCTTTCTTT.